The next 5 T cell receptor beta chains were all read from a single sample in a study of T cells expressing NK-cell markers (dated by TCRdb to about 2020). Receptor libraries were prepared by 5' RACE. TCRdb lists the instrument as Illumina HiSeq 2000. The reads went through TCRdb reprocessing, and each CDR3 protein sequence gets one entry with no DNA. This sample's table has entries for about 260,000 distinct CDR3 sequences. The ten top clones hold about 0.39% of the sample. Sequencing was carried out using blood T cells: a sorted CD56 or NKG2C T cell subset, CD4+ or CD8+ T cells, or bulk PBMC T cells (not recorded which). The receptors were sampled from a man aged 18 to 30 in good health. Donor details come from another sample of the same person, matched by shared clones.

The CDR3 region is CATSFRAGAYNEQFF. The J gene is TRBJ2-1, the V gene TRBV12-3 or TRBV12-4; with no DNA, the TCRdb D assignment of TRBD1 cannot be verified. The CDR3 has 15 amino acids.

The chain employs TRBV10-3 and TRBJ1-2; the TCRdb D gene call, TRBD1, has no DNA to confirm it. CDR3 size: 13 residues. The germline CDR1 and CDR2 sequences are ENHRY and SYGVKD. This chain's CDR3 is CAISPDRTYGYTF.

The CDR3 is CASSLLDEGQFF. The genes are TRBV5-1 and TRBJ2-1; TCRdb gives TRBD2 as the D gene, but with no DNA this cannot be confirmed. The CDR3 covers 12 residues. Germline V CDR1 and CDR2: SGHRS, YFSETQ.

The chain combines TRBV29-1 with TRBJ2-2; the D call of TRBD1 rests on TCRdb alone, since no DNA is present to check it. This CDR3 contains 13 residues. Looked up from germline, CDR1 is SQVTM and CDR2 is ANQGSEA. CDR3 loop: CSVEPRGNGELFF.

The chain recombines TRBV24-1 with TRBJ1-4; the TCRdb D gene call, TRBD1, has no DNA to confirm it. This CDR3 has 15 amino acids. Germline values: CDR1 KGHDR, CDR2 SFDVKD. The CDR3 region is CATSDTGTGNEKLFF.